The sequence of this T cell receptor (beta chain) was determined in a study of blood T cell repertoires in COVID-19 (dated by TCRdb to the early 2020s). About the investigation overall: Samples covering the acute and convalescent phases of COVID-19 were provided by collaborators in the United States, Italy and Spain. The material from the prospective study consisted of cDNA or gDNA derived from T cells, B-cell-depleted T cells, or PBMCs. Deeply sampled blood TCRbeta repertoires from subjects exposed to, actively infected with, or recovered from COVID-19 were included in the dataset. The repertoires were released in a freely available public database intended as a resource for research on the immune response to SARS-CoV-2. The samples were drawn from the first 160 participants of the ongoing ImmuneRACE study and from 1,254 subjects provided by 6 global collaborators. A de-identified subject ID, COVID-19 status, age in years and sex were almost always included in the sample metadata. HLA class I and class II types, where available, came from metadata supplied by the sample provider rather than from assay-based typing.

The CDR3, from cysteine to phenylalanine, totals 14 residues. Only the CDR3 region is kept as DNA, spanning 42 bases read in frame from base 1. From the germline V gene, CDR1 is SGHDT and CDR2 is YYEEEE. V loses 4 bases of germline sequence and J loses 5 bases, and the interval between the two ends is 16 bases. The immunoSEQ Assay, a bias-controlled multiplex PCR, was used to amplify TCRbeta CDR3 regions from genomic DNA. Processing in the source paper ran as follows. Within the assay, amplification of reference gene primers was used to estimate how many nucleated cells each sample contained. To quantify the absolute abundance of each unique TCRbeta CDR3 rearrangement, sequence reads were collapsed and filtered. Productive Simpson clonality was computed per sample as the square root of Simpson's diversity index over productive rearrangements. TCRdb provides this immuneACCESS table in a form limited to in-frame rearrangements. Some clones are lacking; in checked studies, under half of them reflect an unresolved V gene, and why the rest are absent is not known. The D gene and trimming were derived from the DNA, and the V and J assignments and clone size from that table. The table for this sample lists about 230,000 clones; approximately 80% of them were counted only once. The ten most abundant clones make up approximately 1.3% of the sample.

As for this clone: This clone's antigen is unknown. Base qualities were left out, and no much larger clone turns up one base away.

General study outcomes and caveats: Clinical and demographic metadata were provided uncurated, with the amount varying by source and participant.

Another Seattle source contributed samples from volunteer blood donors who had recovered from COVID-19. Collaborating institutions collected whole blood in K2EDTA tubes following their own protocols. For TCRbeta analysis, collaborators shipped samples as frozen whole blood, isolated PBMCs, or DNA extracted from either of those sample types. The chain was built from TRBV5-6 and TRBJ2-7; matching of 6 bases hints at TRBD1 as the D gene. This receptor was obtained from a woman aged 40 to 50 who had recovered from COVID-19. The specimen was peripheral blood. The CDR3 in this case is CASSPAAGVHEQYF. DNA sequence: TGTGCCAGCAGCCCCGCGGCAGGGGTCCACGAGCAGTACTTC.